This is a list of T cell receptor beta chains from one sample in a study of T-cell memory formation after mild COVID-19. One entry per CDR3 protein results from TCRdb running MiXCR on the 5' RACE reads. The sample records fewer than 700,000 distinct CDR3 sequences, roughly 20% being singletons. The sequencing input was PBMCs or a T cell subset sorted from them (not recorded which). These TCRs come from an adult woman who had mild COVID-19 (a few samples of this study predate the infection). Cell type and time point are not known. Each CDR3 is given with its conserved first and last residue. Fields, in order: CDR3 length, J gene, D gene, clone size, V gene, CDR3 protein, CDR3 DNA. A D gene is named only where the DNA matches it firmly. The size field is filled for only some rows; it gives once, few, many or a size class.

>16|TRBJ2-7|TRBD1|few|TRBV30
CAWSPSRDRGSYEQYF
TGTGCCTGGAGTCCCAGCCGGGACAGGGGTTCCTACGAGCAGTACTTC
>15|TRBJ1-2|TRBD1|.|TRBV24-1
CATNPGRGLSYGYTF
TGTGCCACCAACCCCGGCAGGGGGCTCTCCTATGGCTACACCTTC
>15|TRBJ2-7|.|.|TRBV12-3/TRBV12-4
CASSLIGGGDYEQYF
TGTGCCAGCAGTCTAATCGGTGGGGGAGACTACGAGCAGTACTTC
>18|TRBJ2-6|TRBD2|few|TRBV20-1
CSARERGLAGGGANVLTF
TGCAGTGCTAGAGAGCGAGGACTAGCGGGAGGTGGGGCCAACGTCCTGACTTTC
>12|TRBJ2-1|.|few|TRBV29-1
CSVEYDTGYLFF
TGCAGCGTTGAGTATGACACGGGGTACCTGTTCTTC
>13|TRBJ2-1|TRBD2|few|TRBV4-2
CASEGLEAGEQFF
TGTGCCAGCGAGGGACTAGAAGCCGGTGAGCAGTTCTTC
>14|TRBJ2-3|.|.|TRBV2
CASSVRGRADTQYF
TGTGCCAGCAGTGTACGGGGCAGGGCAGATACGCAGTATTTT
>13|TRBJ2-1|.|.|TRBV20-1
CSARVPLANEQFF
TGCAGTGCTAGAGTACCCCTAGCAAATGAGCAGTTCTTC
>12|TRBJ2-7|.|few|TRBV6-5
CASSYSRGKQYF
TGTGCCAGCAGTTACTCGAGGGGGAAGCAGTACTTC
>16|TRBJ1-5|.|few|TRBV12-3/TRBV12-4
CASSPTGDYSNQPQHF
TGTGCCAGCAGTCCGACAGGAGACTATAGCAATCAGCCCCAGCATTTT
>13|TRBJ2-2|.|few|TRBV24-1
CATSDFGTGELFF
TGTGCCACCAGTGATTTCGGTACCGGGGAGCTGTTTTTT
>14|TRBJ2-1|.|few|TRBV2
CASSAGLVYNEQFF
TGTGCCAGCAGTGCGGGGCTAGTGTACAATGAGCAGTTCTTC
>14|TRBJ1-1|TRBD1|few|TRBV7-8
CAGSTGGRNTEAFF
TGTGCCGGGAGCACAGGGGGCCGGAACACTGAAGCTTTCTTT
>15|TRBJ2-1|TRBD2|many|TRBV11-3
CASSYSGDTYNEQFF
TGTGCCAGCAGCTATAGCGGGGATACCTACAATGAGCAGTTCTTC
>14|TRBJ2-1|.|.|TRBV9
CASSVYLSGNEQFF
TGTGCCAGCAGCGTTTACCTCTCGGGGAATGAGCAGTTCTTC
>16|TRBJ1-6|TRBD1|.|TRBV20-1
CSASTQQGWYNSPLHF
TGCAGTGCTAGTACACAACAGGGGTGGTATAATTCACCCCTCCACTTT
>17|TRBJ2-1|TRBD2|once|TRBV12-3/TRBV12-4
CASSSPTSGGALHEQFF
TGTGCCAGCAGTTCCCCTACTAGCGGGGGGGCCTTGCATGAGCAGTTCTTC
>16|TRBJ1-5|TRBD1|.|TRBV19
CASSSEGQGRNQPQHF
TGTGCCAGTAGCTCGGAAGGACAGGGGCGAAATCAGCCCCAGCATTTT
>17|TRBJ2-1|TRBD1|.|TRBV4-1
CASSQDDRAFNNNEQFF
TGCGCCAGCAGCCAAGATGACAGGGCCTTTAACAACAATGAGCAGTTCTTC
>15|TRBJ1-2|TRBD1|.|TRBV4-2
CASSRGQGVHYGYTF
TGTGCCAGCAGTCGCGGACAGGGGGTTCACTATGGCTACACCTTC
>14|TRBJ2-1|TRBD2|many|TRBV5-1
CASSGLAGYNEQFF
TGCGCCAGCTCGGGACTAGCGGGATACAATGAGCAGTTCTTC
>17|TRBJ1-3|TRBD1|.|TRBV5-1
CASSASTGWDAGNTIYF
TGCGCCAGCAGCGCGTCGACAGGGTGGGACGCTGGAAACACCATATATTTT
>15|TRBJ2-3|.|once|TRBV6-2/TRBV6-3
CASTTIREPTDTQYF
TGTGCCAGCACCACCATCCGGGAGCCTACAGATACGCAGTATTTT
>16|TRBJ2-7|.|.|TRBV15
CATSRDRHNRAGEQYF
TGTGCCACCAGCAGAGATAGACACAACCGAGCGGGCGAGCAGTACTTC
>16|TRBJ2-2|.|.|TRBV27
CASSLSKIGYTGELFF
TGTGCCAGCAGTTTATCAAAAATCGGATACACCGGGGAGCTGTTTTTT
>15|TRBJ1-3|.|once|TRBV6-5
CASSPSPSGGNTIYF
TGTGCCAGCAGTCCCTCGCCGTCTGGTGGAAACACCATATATTTT
>14|TRBJ1-1|TRBD1|.|TRBV6-1
CASSVDRGNTEAFF
TGTGCCAGCAGTGTAGACAGGGGGAACACTGAAGCTTTCTTT
>13|TRBJ2-5|.|.|TRBV6-2/TRBV6-3
CASRKSGQETQYF
TGTGCCAGCAGAAAGAGCGGGCAAGAGACCCAGTACTTC
>16|TRBJ2-1|TRBD2|.|TRBV24-1
CATSDLGLAGAREQFF
TGTGCCACCAGTGACCTGGGACTAGCGGGAGCGCGGGAGCAGTTCTTC
>18|TRBJ2-2|.|.|TRBV7-2
CASSLPLSWTDNTGELFF
TGTGCCAGCAGCTTACCACTCTCCTGGACGGACAACACCGGGGAGCTGTTTTTT
>14|TRBJ2-1|TRBD1|few|TRBV7-9
CASSRTGAYNEQFF
TGTGCCAGCAGCCGGACAGGGGCTTACAATGAGCAGTTCTTC
>15|TRBJ2-7|TRBD2|.|TRBV7-9
CASSPIAGPLGGQYF
TGTGCCAGCAGCCCCATAGCGGGACCTTTGGGGGGGCAGTACTTC
>12|TRBJ2-3|.|.|TRBV7-9
CASSSSLDTQYF
TGTGCCAGCAGCTCCAGCTTGGATACGCAGTATTTT
>14|TRBJ1-5|TRBD1|many|TRBV30
CAWSAGQPNQPQHF
TGTGCCTGGAGTGCGGGACAGCCGAATCAGCCCCAGCATTTT
>17|TRBJ2-1|.|few|TRBV7-2
CASSLAAYLSSYNEQFF
TGTGCCAGCAGCTTAGCGGCCTACCTAAGCTCCTACAATGAGCAGTTCTTC
>16|TRBJ1-2|.|.|TRBV14
CASSPPTGSRFYGYTF
TGTGCCAGCAGTCCACCGACGGGGAGCCGATTCTATGGCTACACCTTC
>16|TRBJ2-1|.|many|TRBV7-3
CASSLIGGASYNEQFF
TGTGCCAGCAGCTTAATAGGAGGGGCCTCCTACAATGAGCAGTTCTTC
>15|TRBJ2-5|.|.|TRBV5-1
CASSLGRRGEETQYF
TGCGCCAGCAGCTTGGGTCGCAGGGGAGAAGAGACCCAGTACTTC
>12|TRBJ2-1|.|few|TRBV7-9
CASSPSSMGQFF
TGTGCCAGCAGCCCCAGCAGCATGGGGCAGTTCTTC
>13|TRBJ1-1|.|.|TRBV4-1
CASSTRLETEAFF
TGCGCCAGCAGCACGCGCCTCGAGACTGAAGCTTTCTTT
>16|TRBJ2-3|TRBD2|once|TRBV6-1
CASSLLSGGATDTQYF
TGTGCCAGCAGCCTATTAAGCGGGGGGGCAACAGATACGCAGTATTTT
>13|TRBJ2-7|.|.|TRBV2
CASTRSDGYEQYF
TGTGCCAGCACCAGATCGGACGGCTACGAGCAGTACTTC
>14|TRBJ2-5|.|few|TRBV5-1
CASTLGNSGETQYF
TGCGCCAGCACACTAGGGAATTCGGGAGAGACCCAGTACTTC
>12|TRBJ2-3|.|few|TRBV7-6
CASSWDMDTQYF
TGTGCCAGCAGCTGGGACATGGATACGCAGTATTTT
>15|TRBJ2-7|TRBD2|.|TRBV19
CASSSRGAGDYEQYF
TGTGCCAGTAGTTCGCGAGGGGCGGGAGACTACGAGCAGTACTTC
>13|TRBJ1-5|.|.|TRBV6-5
CASSYNPGQPQHF
TGTGCCAGCAGTTACAATCCGGGACAGCCCCAGCATTTT
>15|TRBJ2-7|TRBD1|few|TRBV15
CATSTGQGAGYEQYF
TGTGCCACCAGCACAGGACAGGGGGCTGGATACGAGCAGTACTTC
>12|TRBJ2-1|.|few|TRBV20-1
CSVHAEGIEQFF
TGCAGTGTACACGCCGAGGGAATTGAGCAGTTCTTC
>17|TRBJ2-3|TRBD2|.|TRBV9
CASSVVGTSGPTDTQYF
TGTGCCAGCAGCGTAGTGGGGACTAGCGGACCCACAGATACGCAGTATTTT
>13|TRBJ2-1|.|many|TRBV29-1
CSVEISNGNEQFF
TGCAGCGTTGAAATCTCAAATGGCAATGAGCAGTTCTTC
>14|TRBJ2-3|.|.|TRBV12-3/TRBV12-4
CASIGGRRTDTQYF
TGTGCCAGCATTGGGGGGAGACGCACAGATACGCAGTATTTT